The clone carrying this T cell receptor (beta chain) appeared a single time. Its antigen is not identified. The record originates from a study of CD4+ T cells in melanoma. TCRdb's table, derived via immunoSEQ multiplex PCR, lists solely in-frame clones and lacks some. The data hold 50,000 to 60,000 clones, with 60% to 80% observed a single time. Findings of the study overall: A reported correlation linked neoantigen-specific CD4+ T cells to CD8+, macrophage and B cell function.

The V and J ends lost 3 bases and 8 bases respectively, with 23 bases between them. Germline V gene data show CDR1 as SGHNT and CDR2 as YYREEE (reference sequence). This CDR3 has 16 amino acids. The clonotype was recovered from a human donor with melanoma. The sequencing input was tumor tissue. V and J are TRBV5-4 and TRBJ1-2, with D possibly matching TRBD1 (5 bases). The CDR3 DNA reads as TGTGCCAGCAGCTCCTTGGGCCGACGTGGGGCTGGGGGCTACACCTTC. Its translation: CASSSLGRRGAGGYTF.